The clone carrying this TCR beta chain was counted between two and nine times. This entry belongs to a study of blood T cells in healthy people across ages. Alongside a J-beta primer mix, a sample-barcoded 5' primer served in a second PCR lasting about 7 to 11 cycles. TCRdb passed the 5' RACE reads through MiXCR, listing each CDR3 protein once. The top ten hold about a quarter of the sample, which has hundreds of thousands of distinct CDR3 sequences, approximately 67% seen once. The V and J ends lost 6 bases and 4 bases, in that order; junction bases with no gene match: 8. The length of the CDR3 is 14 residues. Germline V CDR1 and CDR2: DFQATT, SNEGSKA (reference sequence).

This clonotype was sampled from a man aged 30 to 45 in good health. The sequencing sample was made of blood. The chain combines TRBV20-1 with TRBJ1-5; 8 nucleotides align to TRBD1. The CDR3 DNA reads TGCAGTGCCACAACAGGGGGTGGGAATCAGCCCCAGCATTTT. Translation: CSATTGGGNQPQHF.